This T cell receptor beta chain was observed in a study of T cells in Graves' hyperthyroidism and ophthalmopathy. The CDR3 contains 17 residues. Per the germline V gene, CDR1 is DFQATT and CDR2 is SNEGSKA (reference sequence). Amplification of TCR beta CDR3 regions used RNA as the template. RT-PCR in the first round (using the HTBI primer set) targeted the TCR CDR3. TCRdb reprocessed the multiplex PCR reads via MiXCR and lists one record per CDR3 protein. The sample has roughly 380,000 distinct CDR3 sequences, 13% seen once. In the case of this clonotype: The junction does not match germline at one end; this may be a read error.

Specimen: blood. The chain combines TRBV20-1 with TRBJ1-2; 9 bases match TRBD1. The clonotype comes from a man younger than 45 with Graves' hyperthyroidism that later progressed to Graves' ophthalmopathy. The CDR3 loop is CSVMRTGAILRVYGHTF. Written as DNA, the CDR3 is TGCAGTGTAATGAGGACAGGGGCTATACTGCGGGTTTATGGCCACACCTTC.